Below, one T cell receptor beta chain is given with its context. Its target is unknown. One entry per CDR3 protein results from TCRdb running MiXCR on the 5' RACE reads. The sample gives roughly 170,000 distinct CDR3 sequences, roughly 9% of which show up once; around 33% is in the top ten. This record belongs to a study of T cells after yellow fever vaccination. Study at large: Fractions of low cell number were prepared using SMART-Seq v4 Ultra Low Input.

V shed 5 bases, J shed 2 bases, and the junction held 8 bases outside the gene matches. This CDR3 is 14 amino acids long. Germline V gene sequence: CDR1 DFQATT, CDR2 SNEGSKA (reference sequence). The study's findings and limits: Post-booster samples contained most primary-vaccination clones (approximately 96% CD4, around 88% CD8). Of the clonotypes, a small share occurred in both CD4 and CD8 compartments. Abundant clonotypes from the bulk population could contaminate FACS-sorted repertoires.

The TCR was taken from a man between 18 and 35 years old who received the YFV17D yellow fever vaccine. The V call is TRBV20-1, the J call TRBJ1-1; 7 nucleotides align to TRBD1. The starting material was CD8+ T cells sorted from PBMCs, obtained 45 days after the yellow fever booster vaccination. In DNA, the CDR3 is TGCAGTGCTGGGGGACAGAGACTTAACACTGAAGCTTTCTTT. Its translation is CSAGGQRLNTEAFF.